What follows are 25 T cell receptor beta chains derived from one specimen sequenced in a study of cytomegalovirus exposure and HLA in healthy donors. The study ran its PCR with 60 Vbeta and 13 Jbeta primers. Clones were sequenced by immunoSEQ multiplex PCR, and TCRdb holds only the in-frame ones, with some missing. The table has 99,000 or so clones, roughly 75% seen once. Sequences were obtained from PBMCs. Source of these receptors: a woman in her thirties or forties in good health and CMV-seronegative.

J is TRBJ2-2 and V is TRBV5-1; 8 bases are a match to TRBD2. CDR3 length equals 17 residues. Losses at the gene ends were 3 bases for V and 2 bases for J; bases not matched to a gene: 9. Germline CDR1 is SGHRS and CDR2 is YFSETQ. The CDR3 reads CASSSPLAGLNTGELFF. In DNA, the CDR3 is TGCGCCAGCAGCTCGCCCCTAGCGGGCCTTAACACCGGGGAGCTGTTTTTT.

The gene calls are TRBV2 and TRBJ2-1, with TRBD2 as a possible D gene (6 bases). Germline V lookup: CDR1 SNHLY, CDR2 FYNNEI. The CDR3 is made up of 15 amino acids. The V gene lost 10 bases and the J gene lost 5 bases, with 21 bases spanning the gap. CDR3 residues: CAIPRGQGGNNEQFF. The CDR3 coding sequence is TGTGCCATCCCCCGCGGCCAGGGAGGAAACAATGAGCAGTTCTTC.

The CDR3: CASSGGEQPQHF. In nucleotides, the CDR3 is TGTGCCAGCAGTGGGGGGGAACAGCCCCAGCATTTT. The V call is TRBV6-1, the J call TRBJ1-5; weak D call: TRBD1 (5 bases). Trimming removed 4 bases at V and 7 bases at J, with 8 bases between. The CDR3 contains 12 residues. Germline V gives CDR1 MNHNS, CDR2 SASEGT.

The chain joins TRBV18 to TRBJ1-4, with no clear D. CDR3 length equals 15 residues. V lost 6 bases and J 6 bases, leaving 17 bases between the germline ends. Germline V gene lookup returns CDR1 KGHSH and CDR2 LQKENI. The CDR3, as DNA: TGTGCCAGCTCGCACGGGCGGGGAGGCGATGAAAAACTGTTTTTT. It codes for CASSHGRGGDEKLFF.

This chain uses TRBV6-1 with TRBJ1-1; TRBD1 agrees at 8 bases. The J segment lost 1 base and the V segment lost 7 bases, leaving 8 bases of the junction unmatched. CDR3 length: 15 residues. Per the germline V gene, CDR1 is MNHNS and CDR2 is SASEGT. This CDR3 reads CASIPGGQANTEAFF. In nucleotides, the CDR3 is TGTGCCAGCATTCCTGGGGGACAGGCGAACACTGAAGCTTTCTTT.

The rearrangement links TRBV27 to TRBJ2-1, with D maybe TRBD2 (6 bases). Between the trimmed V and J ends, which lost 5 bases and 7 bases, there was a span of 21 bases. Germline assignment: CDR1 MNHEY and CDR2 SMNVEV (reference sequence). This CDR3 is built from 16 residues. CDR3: CASSPNGSRVGNEQFF. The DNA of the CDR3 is TGTGCCAGCAGTCCAAACGGGAGTCGGGTGGGTAATGAGCAGTTCTTC.

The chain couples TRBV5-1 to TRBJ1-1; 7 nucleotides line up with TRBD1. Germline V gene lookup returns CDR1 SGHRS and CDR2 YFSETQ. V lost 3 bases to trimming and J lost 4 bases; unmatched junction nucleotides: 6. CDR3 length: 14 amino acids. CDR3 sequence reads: CASSSTGVGTEAFF. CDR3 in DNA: TGCGCCAGCAGCTCAACAGGGGTGGGCACTGAAGCTTTCTTT.

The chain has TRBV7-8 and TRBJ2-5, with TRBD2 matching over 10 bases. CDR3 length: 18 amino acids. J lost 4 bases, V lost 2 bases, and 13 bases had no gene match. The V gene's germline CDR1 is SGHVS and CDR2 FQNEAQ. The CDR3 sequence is CASSLMSLAGGIRETQYF. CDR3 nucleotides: TGTGCCAGCAGCTTAATGAGTTTAGCGGGAGGAATTCGAGAGACCCAGTACTTC. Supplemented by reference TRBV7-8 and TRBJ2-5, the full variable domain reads GAGVSQSPRYKVAKRGQDVALRCDPISGHVSLFWYQQALGQGPEFLTYFQNEAQLDKSGLPSDRFFAERPEGSVSTLKIQRTQQEDSAVYLCASSLMSLAGGIRETQYFGPGTRLLVL.

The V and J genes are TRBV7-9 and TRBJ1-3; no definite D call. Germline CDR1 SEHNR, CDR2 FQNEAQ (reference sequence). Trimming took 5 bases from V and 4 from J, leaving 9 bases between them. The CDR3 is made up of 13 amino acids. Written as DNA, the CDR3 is TGTGCCAGCAGCGCGAATCTCGGAAACACCATATATTTT. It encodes CASSANLGNTIYF.

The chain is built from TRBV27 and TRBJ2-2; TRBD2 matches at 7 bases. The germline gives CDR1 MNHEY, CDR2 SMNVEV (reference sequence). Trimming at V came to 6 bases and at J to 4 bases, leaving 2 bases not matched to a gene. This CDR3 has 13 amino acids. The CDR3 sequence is CASSLAGTGELFF. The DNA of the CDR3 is TGTGCCAGCAGCTTAGCGGGCACCGGGGAGCTGTTTTTT.

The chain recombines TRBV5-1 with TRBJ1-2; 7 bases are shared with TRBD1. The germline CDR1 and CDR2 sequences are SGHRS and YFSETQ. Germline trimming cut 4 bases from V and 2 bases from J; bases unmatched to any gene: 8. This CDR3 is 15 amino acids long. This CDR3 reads CASSRFGTENYGYTF. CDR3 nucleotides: TGCGCCAGCAGCAGGTTCGGGACAGAAAACTATGGCTACACCTTC.

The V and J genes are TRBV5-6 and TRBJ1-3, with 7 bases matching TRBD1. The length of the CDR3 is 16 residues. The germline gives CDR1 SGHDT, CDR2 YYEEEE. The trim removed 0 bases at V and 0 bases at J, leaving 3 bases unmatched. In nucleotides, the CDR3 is TGTGCCAGCAGCTTGGCCGGGACAGTCTCTGGAAACACCATATATTTT. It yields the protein CASSLAGTVSGNTIYF. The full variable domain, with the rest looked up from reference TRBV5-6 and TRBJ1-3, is DAGVTQSPTHLIKTRGQQVTLRCSPKSGHDTVSWYQQALGQGPQFIFQYYEEEERQRGNFPDRFSGHQFPNYSSELNVNALLLGDSALYLCASSLAGTVSGNTIYFGEGSWLTVV.

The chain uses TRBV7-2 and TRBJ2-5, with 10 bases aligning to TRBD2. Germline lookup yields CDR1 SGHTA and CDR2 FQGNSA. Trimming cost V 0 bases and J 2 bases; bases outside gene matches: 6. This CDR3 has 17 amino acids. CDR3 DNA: TGTGCCAGCAGCTTAGCGAGTAGGACTAGCGGACAAGAGACCCAGTACTTC. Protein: CASSLASRTSGQETQYF. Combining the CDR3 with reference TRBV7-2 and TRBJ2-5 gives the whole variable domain GAGVSQSPSNKVTEKGKDVELRCDPISGHTALYWYRQSLGQGLEFLIYFQGNSAPDKSGLPSDRFSAERTGGSVSTLTIQRTQQEDSAVYLCASSLASRTSGQETQYFGPGTRLLVL.

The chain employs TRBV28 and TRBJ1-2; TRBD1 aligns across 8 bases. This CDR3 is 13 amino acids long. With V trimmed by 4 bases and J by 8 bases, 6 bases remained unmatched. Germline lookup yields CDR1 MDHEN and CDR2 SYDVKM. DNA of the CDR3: TGTGCCAGCAGTTCCGGACAGGGCAACGGCTACACCTTC. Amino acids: CASSSGQGNGYTF.

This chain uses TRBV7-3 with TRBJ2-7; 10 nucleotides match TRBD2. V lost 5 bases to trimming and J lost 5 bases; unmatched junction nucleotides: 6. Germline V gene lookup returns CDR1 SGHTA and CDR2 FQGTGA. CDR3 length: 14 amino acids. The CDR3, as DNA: TGTGCCAGCAGCCATAGCGGGAGGCACCACGAGCAGTACTTC. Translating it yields CASSHSGRHHEQYF.

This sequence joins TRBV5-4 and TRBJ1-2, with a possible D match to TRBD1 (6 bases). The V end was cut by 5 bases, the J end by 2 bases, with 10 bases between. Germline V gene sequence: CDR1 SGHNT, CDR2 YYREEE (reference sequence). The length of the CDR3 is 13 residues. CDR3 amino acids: CASRGGPNYGYTF. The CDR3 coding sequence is TGTGCCAGCAGAGGGGGACCCAACTATGGCTACACCTTC.

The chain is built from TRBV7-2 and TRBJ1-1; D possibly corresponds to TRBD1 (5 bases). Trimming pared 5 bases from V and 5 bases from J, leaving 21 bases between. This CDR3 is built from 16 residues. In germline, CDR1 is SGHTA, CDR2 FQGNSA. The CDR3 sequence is CASSPRQGTAGTEAFF. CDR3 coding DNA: TGTGCCAGCAGCCCTAGGCAGGGAACGGCGGGGACTGAAGCTTTCTTT.

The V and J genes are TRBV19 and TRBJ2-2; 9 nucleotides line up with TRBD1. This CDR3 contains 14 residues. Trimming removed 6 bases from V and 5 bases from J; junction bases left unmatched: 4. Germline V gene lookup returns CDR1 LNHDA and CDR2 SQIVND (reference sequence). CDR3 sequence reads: CASRGTGRTGELFF. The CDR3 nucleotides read TGTGCCAGTAGGGGGACAGGGAGGACCGGGGAGCTGTTTTTT. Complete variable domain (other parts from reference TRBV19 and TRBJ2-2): DGGITQSPKYLFRKEGQNVTLSCEQNLNHDAMYWYRQDPGQGLRLIYYSQIVNDFQKGDIAEGYSVSREKKESFPLTVTSAQKNPTAFYLCASRGTGRTGELFFGEGSRLTVL.

The CDR3: CASSGGPTSAYEQYF. DNA for the CDR3: TGTGCCAGCAGCGGGGGCCCGACTAGCGCCTACGAGCAGTACTTC. This chain uses TRBV6-5 with TRBJ2-7; 8 positions match TRBD2. The germline V gene has CDR1 MNHEY and CDR2 SVGAGI. This CDR3 has 15 amino acids. Unmatched junction bases numbered 9, after V lost 6 bases and J lost 2 bases.

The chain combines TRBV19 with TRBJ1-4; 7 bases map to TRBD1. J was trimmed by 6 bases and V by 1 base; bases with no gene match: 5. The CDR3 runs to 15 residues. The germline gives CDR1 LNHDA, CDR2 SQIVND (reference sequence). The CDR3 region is CASSIGNRGDEKLFF. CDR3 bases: TGTGCCAGTAGTATAGGAAACAGGGGAGATGAAAAACTGTTTTTT. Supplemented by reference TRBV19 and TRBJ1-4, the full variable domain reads DGGITQSPKYLFRKEGQNVTLSCEQNLNHDAMYWYRQDPGQGLRLIYYSQIVNDFQKGDIAEGYSVSREKKESFPLTVTSAQKNPTAFYLCASSIGNRGDEKLFFGSGTQLSVL.

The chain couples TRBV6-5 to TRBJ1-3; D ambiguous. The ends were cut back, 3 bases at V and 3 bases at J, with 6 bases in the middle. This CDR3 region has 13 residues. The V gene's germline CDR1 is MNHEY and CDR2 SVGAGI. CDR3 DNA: TGTGCCAGCAGTTATGGAGGTGGAAACACCATATATTTT. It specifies CASSYGGGNTIYF.

The CDR3 DNA reads as TGTGCCAGCAGCCCCGGACAGGGGGCGAGTAATGAAAAACTGTTTTTT. Translating gives CASSPGQGASNEKLFF. The chain carries TRBV5-8 and TRBJ1-4, with 11 bases lining up with TRBD1. Germline V gene data show CDR1 as SGHTS and CDR2 as YDEGEE. The CDR3 covers 16 residues. After removal of 4 bases from V and 4 bases from J, the junction contained 6 bases not matched to a gene.

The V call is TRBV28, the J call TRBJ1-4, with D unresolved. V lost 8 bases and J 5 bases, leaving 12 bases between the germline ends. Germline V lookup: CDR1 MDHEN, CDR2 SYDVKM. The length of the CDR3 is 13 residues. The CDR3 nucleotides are TGTGCCAGCCTCCCGGCGGCAAATGAAAAACTGTTTTTT. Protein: CASLPAANEKLFF.

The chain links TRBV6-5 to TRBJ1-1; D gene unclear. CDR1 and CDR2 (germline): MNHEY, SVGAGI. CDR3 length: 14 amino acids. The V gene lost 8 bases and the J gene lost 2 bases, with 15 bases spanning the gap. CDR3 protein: CASANPGRNTEAFF. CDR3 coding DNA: TGTGCCAGCGCGAATCCGGGAAGAAACACTGAAGCTTTCTTT.

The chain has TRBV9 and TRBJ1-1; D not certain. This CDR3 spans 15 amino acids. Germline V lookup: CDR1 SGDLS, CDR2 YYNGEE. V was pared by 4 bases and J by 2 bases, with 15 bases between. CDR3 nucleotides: TGTGCCAGCAGCCCCCGAGGGCTGATCAACACTGAAGCTTTCTTT. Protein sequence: CASSPRGLINTEAFF.